A single T cell receptor (beta chain) is shown here with its context. No antigen is known for it. Random hexamers were used to reverse transcribe roughly 0.45 to 1 ug of RNA. TCRdb called the immunoSEQ multiplex PCR reads again in MiXCR, with one record for every CDR3 protein. This table holds 170,000 or so distinct CDR3 sequences, 95% to 97% found once. CD8+ and CD4+ T cells taken from blood had their TCR beta sequenced. Both CD4+ and CD8+ T cells were negatively isolated, and TEMRA cells underwent FACS enrichment. The source of the sample is a study of CD8 T cells in Susac syndrome. On the study more broadly: There were Susac syndrome patients who were therapy-naive at blood draw, others on corticosteroids, and others on intravenous immunoglobulin alone.

Findings and caveats of the study: Clonal expansion was not seen in any Susac syndrome CD4+ T cell repertoire.

The length of the CDR3 is 14 residues. With 1 base removed from V and 6 bases from J, the gap between germline ends came to 13 bases. The germline V gene has CDR1 SGHRS and CDR2 YFSETQ. This TCR was sampled from a human donor with Susac syndrome. This chain joins TRBV5-1 and TRBJ1-2; D possibly corresponds to TRBD1 (6 bases). Sequenced input: CD4+ T cells from PBMCs. CDR3 nucleotide sequence: TGCGCCAGCAGCTTGCGGATCAGGGGCCATGGCTACACCTTC. This encodes CASSLRIRGHGYTF.